This T cell receptor (beta chain) was obtained from a study of persistence of HIV-infected CD4 T cells. Study information: Up to about 180 mL blood was drawn at multiple time points; a couple of donors had single-time leukapheresis. Study results and limitations: TCR oligoclonality correlated with proviral oligoclonality in the same sorted populations. TCR analyses could not target the rare provirus-carrying CMV-responding cells.

The libraries were made with immunoSEQ version 4 in survey mode. The repertoire was sequenced with immunoSEQ multiplex PCR; TCRdb's copy has only in-frame clones and lacks some. Here the sample spans roughly 20,000 clones, 50% to 70% being singletons. V dropped 6 bases and J dropped 8 bases, with 7 bases sitting between them. The CDR3 covers 11 residues. Overlapping HIV-1 Gag 15-mer peptides at approximately 0.96 ug per peptide per mL were used. Sorting of responding CD4+ T cells relied on upregulated CD40 ligand together with CD69. Concerning this clone itself: The antigen remains undetermined.

The sample was CD4+ T cells sorted from PBMCs after 18-hour stimulation, taken from a patient who received antiretroviral therapy. This chain joins TRBV12-3 or TRBV12-4 and TRBJ1-4; D ambiguous. The TCR sequence derives from an adult woman with HIV who was CMV-seropositive. The CDR3 here is CASRSTEKLFF. The CDR3 nucleotides are TGTGCCAGCAGGAGCACAGAAAAACTGTTTTTT.